Sequencing of this T cell receptor beta chain was carried out in a study of blood T cell repertoires in COVID-19. This clone was counted a single time. TCRdb's copy holds only in-frame clones and misses some; the assay was immunoSEQ multiplex PCR. The table shows about 79,000 clones, with 70% to 90% occurring only once. The sample comprised peripheral blood. The receptor was derived from a man aged 45 to 65 with active COVID-19.

The CDR3 loop is CAWTSVSYEQYF. The CDR3 coding sequence is TGTGCCTGGACTAGCGTCTCCTACGAGCAGTACTTC. The J gene is TRBJ2-7, the V gene TRBV30, with D perhaps TRBD2 (6 bases). V was trimmed by 4 bases and J by 0 bases, leaving 7 bases between them. Germline values: CDR1 GTSNPN, CDR2 SVGIG (reference sequence). The CDR3 length is 12 residues.